This TCR beta chain is from a study of vaccination effects on CD4 cells after COVID-19 (dated by TCRdb to 2022 to 2024). With respect to the entire study: Each participant received two doses of an mRNA SARS-CoV-2 vaccine, either BNT162b2 or mRNA-1273. Cultures from other donors in the study were sequenced using the Oncomine TCR Beta short-read assay on an Illumina iSeq 100. A total of nine to ten COVID-19 convalescent patients and a handful of SARS-CoV-2-naive healthy vaccine recipients were included in the full study. SARS-CoV-2 spike-specific CD4+ TCR repertoires were compared before and after mRNA vaccination in COVID-19 convalescent patients and in infection-naive vaccine recipients. General conclusions and limits of the study: The study was limited by a small number of convalescent patients and lacked early post-infection timepoints. Among healthy vaccine recipients, nearly all vaccine-induced clones were SARS-CoV-2 mono-reactive, and only 1 of 255 was cross-reactive with common cold coronaviruses. Clones induced by infection and clones induced by vaccination both contracted markedly at late timepoints after vaccination, which fits with T cell responses waning over time.

The trim is 2 bases for V and 7 bases for J, with a gap of 5 bases between the germline ends. Looking up the germline V gene yields CDR1 MNHNS and CDR2 SASEGT. There are 11 amino acids in the CDR3, from cysteine to phenylalanine inclusive. Only CDR3 DNA remains: 33 bases, in frame from the first base. To identify antigen-specific CD4+ T cell clonotypes by their expansion, the ViraFEST assay first stimulated PBMC with viral peptide pools and then applied TCR sequencing. After approximately eleven days of culture, CD4+ T cells were isolated with the EasySep CD4+ T cell isolation kit. None of the healthy vaccine recipients had a prior SARS-CoV-2 infection, which was confirmed by nucleocapsid antibody tests that came back negative both before and after vaccination. Some 2 million PBMC per well were cultured with approximately 10 ug/ml peptides in IMDM containing roughly 5% human AB serum, around 10 IU/ml IL-2 and gentamicin. Half of the culture medium was replaced with fresh IL-2-containing medium on days 3 and 7. Each peptide stimulation condition was cultured in triplicate wells unless otherwise noted. PBMC were separated from whole blood using Ficoll-Paque Plus gradient centrifugation and were then either cryopreserved at -140C or used fresh. Overlapping peptide pools spanned the spike proteins of SARS-CoV-2 and the common cold coronaviruses HCoV-NL63, HCoV-OC43 and HCoV-229E. The QIAamp micro DNA kit was used to extract genomic DNA from the cultured CD4+ T cells.

Library method: the immunoSEQ multiplex PCR assay. TCR beta CDR3 sequencing was performed on DNA from the cultured, isolated CD4+ T cells. In the paper's pipeline: The analysis removed non-productive TCR sequences, trimmed reads to the CDR3 region, and retained only CDR3s that were 7 or more amino acids long. Antigen-specific clonotypes were identified using the MANAFEST web app by comparison of expansion in peptide wells against reference cultures. To count as positive, a clone had to show expansion at FDR<0.05 compared with the reference and with all other wells, an odds ratio above 5, and a frequency above 0.1% in two replicate wells. A clonotype was defined as cross-reactive if the clonotype was significantly expanded both in SARS-CoV-2 spike wells and in at least one common cold coronavirus spike condition. CDR3 similarity was assessed by Levenshtein distance with the stringdist R package, and unrooted trees were built with ape in R 3.6.1. This is the immuneACCESS table as TCRdb keeps it, with only in-frame sequences that have V and J called. A part of the clones is gone; compared with another copy, unresolved V genes explain less than half, and the rest is unexplained. That table supplies the V and J calls and clone size; D and trimming were determined from the DNA. The sample table holds 71,000 or so clones, of which under 75% were seen once. Of the sample, roughly 3.9% is held by the ten largest clones.

A remark on this clone: The antigen it recognizes is unknown. No base quality information exists; no much larger clone differs at one position.

The sequenced sample was CD4+ T cells from PBMCs cultured with HCoV-OC43 spike peptides, obtained before COVID-19 vaccination. In the paper's terms, the cell subset or site label means: HCoV-OC43 spike overlapping peptide pool stimulation. The rearrangement joined TRBV6-1 to TRBJ1-2; the D gene cannot be resolved reliably. The clonotype comes from a human donor who received a COVID-19 vaccine. The CDR3 region: CASSERGGYTF. The sequenced DNA: TGTGCCAGCAGTGAACGCGGTGGCTACACCTTC.